Below are 2 T cell receptor beta chains sequenced from a single sample in a study of cytomegalovirus exposure and HLA in healthy donors. PCR used 60 Vbeta primers and 13 Jbeta primers. Sequencing used immunoSEQ multiplex PCR; TCRdb keeps in-frame clones, though not all of them. Among 150,000 to 200,000 clones listed, roughly 80% were seen once. The sequenced sample was PBMCs. Receptor source: a young man in good health and CMV-seronegative.

The chain recombines TRBV7-9 with TRBJ2-5; D is undetermined. The J call may be mistaken, given a closer DNA end match to TRBJ2-7. From germline, CDR1 is SEHNR and CDR2 FQNEAQ (reference sequence). The length of the CDR3 is 11 residues. CDR3 sequence reads: CASSLTYEQYF. DNA of the CDR3: TGTGCCAGCAGCTTAACCTACGAGCAGTACTTC.

The rearrangement joins TRBV11-2 to TRBJ1-3; no reliable D call. The V end lost 0 bases, the J end lost 0 bases, and 15 bases lay between the germline ends. The germline V gene has CDR1 SGHAT and CDR2 FQNNGV. The CDR3 totals 18 residues. For the CDR3, the DNA is TGTGCCAGCAGCTTAGAATCTGGCGGATTGAGCTCTGGAAACACCATATATTTT. As protein: CASSLESGGLSSGNTIYF.